This is a list of T cell receptor beta chains from one sample in a study of radiation and T cells in renal cell carcinoma. Here immunoSEQ multiplex PCR was the method, and the copy in TCRdb shows in-frame clones only, minus some. In the table there are some 150,000 clones, 70% to 90% of which are singletons. Source: blood, taken from a patient whose treatment included radiotherapy and nephrectomy. These receptors originate from a woman in her fifties or sixties with renal cell carcinoma. Each CDR3 is given with its conserved first and last residue. The D gene is left open where the match is weak. Expanded clones get a size class; other rows say once, few or many, or leave the size out.

abundance,j_gene,v_gene,d_gene,len,CDR3nt,CDR3aa
.,TRBJ1-6,TRBV6-1,.,14,TGTGCCAGCAGTGACACAGGTCAGGGATCACCCCTCCACTTT,CASSDTGQGSPLHF
.,TRBJ2-4,TRBV30,.,19,TGTGCCTGGAGTGTACACGATCAACGGGCCTTTACTGCCAAAAACATTCAGTACTTC,CAWSVHDQRAFTAKNIQYF
.,TRBJ2-7,TRBV13,.,15,TGTGCCAGCAGCCCAGGGGTCAGGCTGGGCTACGAGCAGTACTTC,CASSPGVRLGYEQYF
few,TRBJ1-3,TRBV19,TRBD1,16,TGTGCCAGTACCTTATCGACAGGGATTTCTGGAAACACCATATATTTT,CASTLSTGISGNTIYF
.,TRBJ2-2,TRBV7-2,TRBD1,13,TGTGCCAGCAGCTCTACAGGGGTGGGGGAGCTGTTTTTT,CASSSTGVGELFF
.,TRBJ2-5,TRBV11-3,.,16,TGTGCCAGCAGCTTAGGGGCCACAGGGACTCAAGAGACCCAGTACTTC,CASSLGATGTQETQYF
.,TRBJ1-5,TRBV27,TRBD1,15,TGTGCCAGCAGTTTGGGAGGGACAGGGCTCCAGCCCCAGCATTTT,CASSLGGTGLQPQHF
.,TRBJ2-7,TRBV7-9,TRBD2,15,TGTGCCAGCAGCTTAGGTCTAGCGGAGCTTTCCGAGCAGTACTTC,CASSLGLAELSEQYF
.,TRBJ2-1,TRBV6-5,.,13,TGTGCCAGCAAAGTAGGGGGTGTCAATGAGCAGTTCTTC,CASKVGGVNEQFF
.,TRBJ2-7,TRBV10-1,.,12,TGCGCCAGCAGTGAGGGTTCGGACGAGCAGTACTTC,CASSEGSDEQYF
.,TRBJ2-3,TRBV7-2,.,14,TGTGCCAGCAGCTTAGAAGCGAGCACAGATACGCAGTATTTT,CASSLEASTDTQYF
few,TRBJ2-3,TRBV5-4,.,13,TGTGCCAGCAGCTCCCAGGATCGGGTTACGCAGTATTTT,CASSSQDRVTQYF
.,TRBJ2-3,TRBV5-1,.,14,TGCGCCAGCAGCTTGGGACCCGCGGAAGATACGCAGTATTTT,CASSLGPAEDTQYF
few,TRBJ1-2,TRBV10-1,.,13,TGCGCCAGCAGTCCGACAGTTTCCTATGGCTACACCTTC,CASSPTVSYGYTF
once,TRBJ2-4,TRBV25-1,TRBD1,12,TGTGCCAGCAGGGCGACAGGGAACATTCAGTACTTC,CASRATGNIQYF
.,TRBJ1-2,TRBV7-2,.,13,TGTGCCAGCAGCCCCGGGGAGATGGATGGCTACACCTTC,CASSPGEMDGYTF
.,TRBJ2-7,TRBV19,.,14,TGTGCCAGTAGTATAGGCCAGGGCAACTACGAGCAGTACTTC,CASSIGQGNYEQYF
.,TRBJ2-1,TRBV2,TRBD2,17,TGTGCCAGCAGGGACGCTCTCGGGACTAGCGGTAAGGGGGAGCAGTTCTTC,CASRDALGTSGKGEQFF
once,TRBJ2-2,TRBV9,TRBD1,20,TGTGCCAGCAGCGGGCCATTGGGACAGGGTCGTGGTGGGCGGACCGGGGAGCTGTTTTTT,CASSGPLGQGRGGRTGELFF
.,TRBJ2-1,TRBV19,TRBD2,17,TGTGCCAGTAGTATGAATGGGGGACTAGCGGAAAGAAATGAGCAGTTCTTC,CASSMNGGLAERNEQFF
once,TRBJ1-1,TRBV28,TRBD1,17,TGTGCCAGCAGTTTCCCGTTGACAGGGGTGGCGAACACTGAAGCTTTCTTT,CASSFPLTGVANTEAFF
.,TRBJ1-5,TRBV25-1,.,15,TGTGCCAGCAGTGAATTTGGCGGTAGCAATCAGCCCCAGCATTTT,CASSEFGGSNQPQHF
.,TRBJ2-7,TRBV7-2,.,14,TGTGCCAGCCGCGATACCGCACGCTCCTACGAGCAGTACTTC,CASRDTARSYEQYF
.,TRBJ2-7,TRBV7-2,TRBD2,16,TGTGCCAGCAGCTTAGTAGCTCTAGCGGACTTCTACGAGCAGTACTTC,CASSLVALADFYEQYF
many,TRBJ1-2,TRBV29-1,.,14,TGCAGCGTTGAAAGGCAGGGTGGTAACTATGGCTACACCTTC,CSVERQGGNYGYTF
.,TRBJ1-5,TRBV4-3,.,14,TGCGCCAGCAGCCAAGATATCGGAAATCAGCCCCAGCATTTT,CASSQDIGNQPQHF
.,TRBJ2-5,TRBV4-3,.,17,TGCGCCAGCAGCCAAGGGCTCGACAGGGAGGTGGCAGAGACCCAGTACTTC,CASSQGLDREVAETQYF
.,TRBJ1-2,TRBV19,.,13,TGTGCCAGTAGGACAGGCCCGCTCTATGGCTACACCTTC,CASRTGPLYGYTF
.,TRBJ2-7,TRBV6-5,TRBD1,16,TGTGCCAGCAGTTACACTACCGGACAGGGGGGCTACGAGCAGTACTTC,CASSYTTGQGGYEQYF
.,TRBJ1-2,TRBV5-6,.,12,TGTGCCAGCAGCTCGAGGGCAGGGGGCTACACCTTC,CASSSRAGGYTF